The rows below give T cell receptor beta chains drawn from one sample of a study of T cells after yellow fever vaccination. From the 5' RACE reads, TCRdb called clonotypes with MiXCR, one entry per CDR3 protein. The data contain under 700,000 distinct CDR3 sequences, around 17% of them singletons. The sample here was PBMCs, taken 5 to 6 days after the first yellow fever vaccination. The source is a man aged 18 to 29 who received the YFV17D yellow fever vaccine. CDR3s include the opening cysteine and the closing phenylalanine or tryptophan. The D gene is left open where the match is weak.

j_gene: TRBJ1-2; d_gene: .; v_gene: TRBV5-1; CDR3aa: CASSSTSGPAWGYTF
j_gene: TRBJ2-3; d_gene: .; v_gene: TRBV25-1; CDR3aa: CASSRRETDTQYF
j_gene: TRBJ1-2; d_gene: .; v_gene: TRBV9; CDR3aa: CASTPLVGGYTF
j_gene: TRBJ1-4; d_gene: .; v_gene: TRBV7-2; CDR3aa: CASSQGMRSNEKLFF
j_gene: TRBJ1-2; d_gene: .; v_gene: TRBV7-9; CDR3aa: CASSSLGGNYGYTF
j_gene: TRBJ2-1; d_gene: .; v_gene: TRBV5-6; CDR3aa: CASSGAGSPLGNEQFF
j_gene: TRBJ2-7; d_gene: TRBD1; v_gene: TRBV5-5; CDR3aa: CASSLEGASYEQYF
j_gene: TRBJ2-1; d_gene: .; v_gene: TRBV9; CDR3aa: CASSPRWEPSSYNEQFF
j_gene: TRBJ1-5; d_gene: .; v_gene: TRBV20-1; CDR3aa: CSARDLGQGNQPQHF
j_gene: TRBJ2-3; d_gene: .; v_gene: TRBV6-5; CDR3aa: CASSSPTRLGPDTQYF
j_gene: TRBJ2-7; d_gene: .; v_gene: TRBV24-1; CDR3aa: CGPEESYEQYF
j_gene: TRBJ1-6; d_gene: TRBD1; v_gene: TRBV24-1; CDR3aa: CATSASYGDSSYNSPLHF
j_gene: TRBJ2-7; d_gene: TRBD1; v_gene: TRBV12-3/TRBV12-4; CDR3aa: CASRGTGPPYEQYF
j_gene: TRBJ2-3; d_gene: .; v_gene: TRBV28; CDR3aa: CASSLGETWGSDTQYF
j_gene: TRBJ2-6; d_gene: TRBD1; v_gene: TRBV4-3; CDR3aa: CASSLQGEHSGANVLTF
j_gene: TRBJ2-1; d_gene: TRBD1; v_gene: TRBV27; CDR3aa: CASSLPGQGNEQFF
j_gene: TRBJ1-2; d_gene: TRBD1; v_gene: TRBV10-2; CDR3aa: CASRSTGGDPGNYGYTF
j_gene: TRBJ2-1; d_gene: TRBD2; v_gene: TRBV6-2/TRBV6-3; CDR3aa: CASTVLADAQGSYNEQFF
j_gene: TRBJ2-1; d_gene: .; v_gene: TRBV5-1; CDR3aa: CASRGSYNEQFF
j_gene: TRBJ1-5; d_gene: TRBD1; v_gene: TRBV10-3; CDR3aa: CAISGETGGGQPQHF
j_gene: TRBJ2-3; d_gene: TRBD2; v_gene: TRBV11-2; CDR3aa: CASGSGGGDTQYF
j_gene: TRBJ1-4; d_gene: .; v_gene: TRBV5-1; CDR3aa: CASRDQGLNEKLFF
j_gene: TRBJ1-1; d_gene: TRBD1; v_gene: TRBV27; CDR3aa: CASRLRTGVDTEAFF
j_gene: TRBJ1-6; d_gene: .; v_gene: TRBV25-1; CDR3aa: CASSESGFGNSPLHF
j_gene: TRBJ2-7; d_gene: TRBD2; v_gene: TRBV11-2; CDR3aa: CASSPIGGGAGEQYF
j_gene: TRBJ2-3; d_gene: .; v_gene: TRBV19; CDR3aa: CASSIDRALSSTDTQYF
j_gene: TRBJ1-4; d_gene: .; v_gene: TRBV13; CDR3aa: CASSSTSEKLFF
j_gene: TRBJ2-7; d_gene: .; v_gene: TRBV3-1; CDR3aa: CASSQEGTYEQYF
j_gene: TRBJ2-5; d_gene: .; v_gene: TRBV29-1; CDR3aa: CSAGTQETQYF
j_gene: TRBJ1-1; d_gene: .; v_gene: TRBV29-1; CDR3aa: CSAVGGSNTEAFF
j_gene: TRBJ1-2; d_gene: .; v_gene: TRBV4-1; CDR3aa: CASSQDLTGLGYTF
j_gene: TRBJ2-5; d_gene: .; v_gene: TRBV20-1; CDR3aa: CSARDPGPFQETQYF
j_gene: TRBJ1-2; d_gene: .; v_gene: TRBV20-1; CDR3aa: CSALGDNNYGYTF
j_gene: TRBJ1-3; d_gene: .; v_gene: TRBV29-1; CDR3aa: CSAFSDSGNTIYF
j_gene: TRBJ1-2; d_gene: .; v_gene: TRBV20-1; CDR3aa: CSAAAGRESYGYTF
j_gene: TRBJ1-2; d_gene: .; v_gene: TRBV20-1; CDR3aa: CSARDAGTWGEDYGYTF
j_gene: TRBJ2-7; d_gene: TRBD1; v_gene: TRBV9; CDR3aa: CASSVGTGSFYEQYF
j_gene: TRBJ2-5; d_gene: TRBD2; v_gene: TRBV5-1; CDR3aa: CASSDGVLAQALKTQYF
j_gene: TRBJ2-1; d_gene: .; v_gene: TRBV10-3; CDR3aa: CAISETSGAPYNEQFF
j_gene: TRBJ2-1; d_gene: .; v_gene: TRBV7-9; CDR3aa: CASSPRASEANEQFF
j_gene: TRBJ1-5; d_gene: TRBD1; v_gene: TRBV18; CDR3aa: CASSPAGGNQPQHF
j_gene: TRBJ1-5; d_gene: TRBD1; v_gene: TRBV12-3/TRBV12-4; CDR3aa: CASTRSGGSNQPQHF
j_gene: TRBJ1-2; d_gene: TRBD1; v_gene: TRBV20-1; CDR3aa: CSARLDREYGYTF
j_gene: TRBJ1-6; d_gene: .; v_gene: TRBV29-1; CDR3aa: CALVSSYNSPLHF
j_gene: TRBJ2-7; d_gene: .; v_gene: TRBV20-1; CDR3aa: CSARVAPLSYEQYF
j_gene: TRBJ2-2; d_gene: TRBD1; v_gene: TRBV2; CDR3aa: CASSLQGQGYTGELFF